The clone carrying this T cell receptor beta chain occurred a few times. As yet, its antigen is unknown. The germline CDR1 and CDR2 sequences are SGHDT and YYEEEE. This CDR3 is built from 15 residues. With 5 bases clipped from V and 4 bases from J, the junction kept 7 bases outside the gene matches. Naive CD8 sequencing libraries were generated from about 21,000 to 970,000 sorted cells, with 10%, 30% or 50% RNA as input. The sample originates from a study of molecular identifiers for immune sequencing clone quantification. As previously described, bulk TCR libraries were made using listed TCR primers. One entry per CDR3 protein results from TCRdb running MiXCR on the PCR reads. The table records some 94,000 distinct CDR3 sequences, around 25% of them present only once. Notes on the study in general: One cell's worth of spiked Jurkat TCR RNA was reportedly detectable among approximately 990,000 naive cells. Among effectors, clones above 20 RNA copies held over 98% of molecules; among naive cells, under 1%.

The TCR sequence derives from a human donor in good health. Some libraries in this study had Jurkat cell RNA spiked in. Sequenced sample: naive CD8+ T cells from blood, with Jurkat cell RNA spiked in. Noted subset: FACS-sorted CD8+CD4-CCR7+CD45RA+ naive T cells. The chain combines TRBV5-6 with TRBJ2-1, with 9 positions matching TRBD1. CDR3 nucleotide sequence: TGTGCCAGCAGTCCCCGGGACAGGGTTTACAATGAGCAGTTCTTC. Its protein is CASSPRDRVYNEQFF.